One sample yielded the 4 T cell receptor beta chains listed below, sequenced in a study of blood T cell repertoires in COVID-19. Profiling relied on immunoSEQ multiplex PCR, and the TCRdb table lists in-frame clones only, not all of them. The sample records 250,000 to 300,000 clones, approximately 90% being singletons. Sequenced sample: peripheral blood. The origin of the receptors is a man between 18 and 29 years old with active or convalescent COVID-19.

A few counts support this clone. The chain joins TRBV5-4 to TRBJ2-1; weak D call: TRBD2 (5 bases). V lost 4 bases, J lost 10 bases, and 12 bases lay in between. There are 12 residues in the CDR3. Germline-derived CDR1 and CDR2 are SGHNT and YYREEE (reference sequence). The CDR3 sequence is CASSPTPGEQFF. The CDR3 DNA reads as TGTGCCAGCAGCCCGACCCCGGGGGAGCAGTTCTTC.

The chain employs TRBV5-4 and TRBJ1-1; TRBD1 is a possible D gene (5 bases). V lost 4 bases and J lost 8, with 33 bases in between. Per the germline V gene, CDR1 is SGHNT and CDR2 is YYREEE (reference sequence). This CDR3 contains 19 residues. CDR3 loop: CASSRNRQSSNTLTREAFF. DNA for the CDR3: TGTGCCAGCAGCCGAAACCGACAGTCCTCAAATACACTTACCCGGGAAGCTTTCTTT.

The chain couples TRBV28 to TRBJ1-4; a weak D match, TRBD1 (6 bases). CDR3 length: 13 residues. Germline-derived CDR1 and CDR2 are MDHEN and SYDVKM. Deletions cut 10 bases from V and 8 bases from J, with 17 bases between. CDR3 nucleotides: TGTGCCATACACGGGGGGCCAGACGAAAAACTGTTTTTT. Its protein product is CAIHGGPDEKLFF.

This clone is a singleton in its sample. The V and J genes are TRBV24-1 and TRBJ2-3; no clear D gene. Germline CDR1 is KGHDR and CDR2 is SFDVKD. CDR3 size: 12 residues. Deletions cut 1 base from V and 9 bases from J, with 7 bases between. CDR3: CATSDFEKTQYF. In DNA form, the CDR3 reads TGTGCCACCAGTGATTTCGAGAAAACGCAGTATTTT.